Listed here are 27 T cell receptor beta chains from one sample, sequenced in a study of T-cell reconstitution after alpha-beta-depleted transplantation in children. The library targeted TCRbeta and was prepared with unique molecular identifiers. TCRdb redid the calling of the PCR reads with MiXCR, one entry per CDR3 protein. The profile covers about 400,000 distinct CDR3 sequences, with about a fifth appearing a single time and about 3.8% taken by the ten largest. The sequences come from PBMCs from the stem cell graft donor, collected from the stem cell graft. These receptors came from a human donor who donated a stem cell graft to a child with acute myeloid leukemia.

This clonotype showed up just a few times. The CDR3 here is CSVEGGRMNTEAFF. CDR3 bases: TGCAGCGTTGAGGGGGGAAGAATGAACACTGAAGCTTTCTTT. This chain connects TRBV29-1 to TRBJ1-1; a weak D match, TRBD1 (5 bases). Trimming stripped 3 bases from V and 0 bases from J, with 11 bases between. The CDR3 extends over 14 amino acids. CDR1 SQVTM and CDR2 ANQGSEA come from the germline V gene.

This clonotype was picked up a small number of times. The chain joins TRBV25-1 to TRBJ2-3; TRBD2 agrees at 8 bases. CDR3 size: 15 residues. The V and J ends lost 5 bases and 1 base, in that order; junction bases with no gene match: 5. Germline values: CDR1 MGHDK, CDR2 SYGVNS. This chain's CDR3 is CASSSVTSGTDTQYF. The CDR3 DNA is TGTGCCAGCAGTTCGGTGACTAGCGGCACAGATACGCAGTATTTT.

This clonotype showed up just a few times. The chain employs TRBV20-1 and TRBJ1-2; possibly TRBD1 for D (5 bases). V was shortened by 6 bases and J by 4 bases, with 15 bases between the two germline ends. CDR3 length equals 13 residues. Germline values: CDR1 DFQATT, CDR2 SNEGSKA (reference sequence). The DNA for the CDR3 is TGCAGTGCGGACCGCCCGGGGGGCTATGGCTACACCTTC. Protein product: CSADRPGGYGYTF.

The chain uses TRBV24-1 and TRBJ1-5, with D unclear. Trimming stripped 3 bases from V and 4 bases from J, with 12 bases between. This CDR3 is 15 amino acids long. The germline gives CDR1 KGHDR, CDR2 SFDVKD. The CDR3 DNA is TGTGCCACCAGTGATCCTAGGCAGCCTAATCAGCCCCAGCATTTT. Its protein is CATSDPRQPNQPQHF.

This clonotype was picked up a small number of times. The chain uses TRBV28 and TRBJ2-5, with D unclear. This CDR3 region has 12 residues. Germline V gene data show CDR1 as MDHEN and CDR2 as SYDVKM. Trimming took 10 bases from V and 4 from J, leaving 13 bases between them. The DNA of the CDR3 is TGTGCCACCATTGGGGATGGAGAGACCCAGTACTTC. Translation gives CATIGDGETQYF.

This clonotype was seen only a few times. The chain uses TRBV28 and TRBJ2-1; TRBD2 aligns across 7 bases. V lost 6 bases to trimming and J lost 6 bases; unmatched junction nucleotides: 8. CDR1 MDHEN and CDR2 SYDVKM come from the germline V gene. CDR3 length: 14 amino acids. CDR3 amino acids: CASSPPGEGNEQFF. The DNA for the CDR3 is TGTGCCAGCAGCCCTCCCGGGGAGGGCAATGAGCAGTTCTTC.

The chain recombines TRBV20-1 with TRBJ2-7; TRBD1 agrees at 7 bases. The CDR3 has 13 amino acids. CDR1 and CDR2 (germline): DFQATT, SNEGSKA (reference sequence). Trimming took 2 bases from V and 4 from J; bases not matched to a gene: 5. In nucleotides, the CDR3 is TGCAGTGCTAGACAGGGACAGTGGTACGAGCAGTACTTC. This sequence encodes CSARQGQWYEQYF.

The chain combines TRBV12-3 or TRBV12-4 with TRBJ2-1; perhaps TRBD1 as D (6 bases). This CDR3 contains 14 residues. Between the trimmed V and J ends, which lost 5 bases and 5 bases, there was a span of 13 bases. CDR3 region: CASSRADRNNEQFF. Here the CDR3 DNA reads TGTGCCAGCAGTCGAGCCGACAGGAACAATGAGCAGTTCTTC.

This clonotype was picked up many times. The V gene is TRBV20-1, the J gene TRBJ2-3; D could derive from TRBD1 or TRBD2 (5 bases each). The CDR3 covers 12 residues. Trimming shortened V by 6 bases and J by 6 bases, and 13 bases separated the two germline ends. The V gene's germline CDR1 is DFQATT and CDR2 SNEGSKA (reference sequence). The CDR3 region has the DNA TGCAGTGCGGGGGTGCGTTTGGATACGCAGTATTTT. Protein: CSAGVRLDTQYF.

The rearrangement joins TRBV20-1 to TRBJ2-7; 11 nucleotides align to TRBD2. Germline V lookup: CDR1 DFQATT, CDR2 SNEGSKA (reference sequence). Trimming took 2 bases from V and 2 from J; bases not matched to a gene: 8. CDR3 size: 16 residues. The CDR3 spells CSARPWGLAETYEQYF. The CDR3 bases are TGCAGTGCTAGACCCTGGGGACTAGCGGAGACCTACGAGCAGTACTTC.

The gene calls are TRBV24-1 and TRBJ2-1; a weak D match, TRBD1 (6 bases). V was clipped by 3 bases and J by 3 bases, with 8 bases between them. Germline lookup yields CDR1 KGHDR and CDR2 SFDVKD. CDR3 size: 14 residues. The CDR3 DNA reads TGTGCCACCAGTGATGCACAGGGCTACAATGAGCAGTTCTTC. It translates to CATSDAQGYNEQFF.

This clonotype was picked up many times. The CDR3 DNA follows: TGTGCCAGCAGCCTAGTTACGACTAGCCTCTTTGCCTACAATGAGCAGTTCTTC. Amino acids: CASSLVTTSLFAYNEQFF. The rearrangement links TRBV6-1 to TRBJ2-1; 7 positions match TRBD2. This CDR3 is 18 amino acids long. With V trimmed by 6 bases and J by 2 bases, 16 bases remained unmatched. The germline gives CDR1 MNHNS, CDR2 SASEGT.

This clonotype was observed many times. The V gene is TRBV28, the J gene TRBJ2-1; tentatively, D is TRBD2 (5 bases). The CDR3 loop spans 15 amino acids. Trimming cost V 5 bases and J 0 bases, with 11 bases left between them. Germline V CDR1 and CDR2: MDHEN, SYDVKM. The CDR3, as DNA: TGTGCCAGCAGTCCCCAGGCGGGCTCCTACAATGAGCAGTTCTTC. Its protein product is CASSPQAGSYNEQFF.

J is TRBJ1-6 and V is TRBV6-5, with D tentatively TRBD1 (6 bases). The germline CDR1 and CDR2 sequences are MNHEY and SVGAGI. The ends were cut back, 4 bases at V and 9 bases at J, with 22 bases in the middle. The CDR3 is made up of 17 amino acids. CDR3 DNA sequence: TGTGCCAGCAGTTCTCCAGGGGTGTGGGGAACGTTTTCACCCCTCCACTTT. Amino acids: CASSSPGVWGTFSPLHF.

This clonotype has a count of ten or more. The CDR3 DNA follows: TGCAGTGCTACCCTACAGGGGTCACAAAACATTCAGTACTTC. Its protein is CSATLQGSQNIQYF. The chain combines TRBV20-1 with TRBJ2-4, with TRBD1 matching 7 bases. Germline assignment: CDR1 DFQATT and CDR2 SNEGSKA (reference sequence). V trimming: 4 bases; J trimming: 5 bases; junction bases outside the gene matches: 8. CDR3 length: 14 amino acids.

This clonotype has more than one count but fewer than ten. V gene TRBV20-1 combines with J gene TRBJ1-3, with no clear D. The CDR3 has 16 amino acids. V was trimmed by 3 bases and J by 2 bases, leaving 17 bases between them. Germline lookup yields CDR1 DFQATT and CDR2 SNEGSKA (reference sequence). The CDR3 loop reads CSASAAVGRTGNTIYF. CDR3 bases: TGCAGTGCTAGCGCGGCCGTAGGTAGGACTGGAAACACCATATATTTT.

This clonotype was counted many times. This chain uses TRBV29-1 with TRBJ2-7, with TRBD2 matching 7 bases. The trim removed 4 bases at V and 0 bases at J, leaving 3 bases unmatched. Germline CDR1 is SQVTM and CDR2 is ANQGSEA. The CDR3 sequence is 13 residues long. CDR3 sequence reads: CSVGRESSYEQYF. The CDR3 region has the DNA TGCAGCGTTGGGCGGGAGTCCTCCTACGAGCAGTACTTC.

This clonotype was counted a few times. The chain links TRBV7-3 to TRBJ2-6, with 10 bases that match TRBD2. This CDR3 comprises 17 residues. The germline V gene encodes CDR1 SGHTA and CDR2 FQGTGA. J was trimmed by 3 bases and V by 4 bases; bases with no gene match: 6. In DNA, the CDR3 is TGTGCCAGCAGCTCCCCTGGACTAGCGGATGGGGCCAACGTCCTGACTTTC. Its translation is CASSSPGLADGANVLTF.

This clonotype occurred once. CDR3 sequence: CASRASGVADTQYF. DNA for the CDR3: TGCGCCAGCAGGGCAAGCGGAGTGGCAGATACGCAGTATTTT. This chain connects TRBV5-1 to TRBJ2-3; maybe TRBD2 (5 bases). This CDR3 has 14 residues. From germline, CDR1 is SGHRS and CDR2 YFSETQ. Deletions cut 5 bases from V and 4 bases from J, with 14 bases between.

The chain has TRBV24-1 and TRBJ2-1; weak D call: TRBD2 (6 bases). V was cut by 4 bases and J by 11 bases, with 11 bases left in between. This CDR3 comprises 12 residues. CDR1 is KGHDR, CDR2 SFDVKD, per germline. The DNA of the CDR3 is TGTGCCACCAGTGAGGGGGGTGTACAGCAGTTCTTC. Its translation: CATSEGGVQQFF.

This clonotype was detected only a few times. V is TRBV6-9 and J is TRBJ2-5; TRBD2 aligns across 8 bases. Germline-derived CDR1 and CDR2 are MNHGY and SVAAGI. V dropped 7 bases and J dropped 1; count of bases not matched to a gene: 2. The CDR3 sequence is 13 residues long. The CDR3 DNA follows: TGTGCCAGCAAAGCGGGGGTCCAAGAGACCCAGTACTTC. It yields the protein CASKAGVQETQYF.

This clonotype was observed at least ten times. The chain carries TRBV6-1 and TRBJ2-7; tentative D call: TRBD1 (6 bases). The CDR3 is 15 residues long. V shed 5 bases and J shed 3 bases, with 17 bases lying between them. The germline V gene encodes CDR1 MNHNS and CDR2 SASEGT. The CDR3 region has the DNA TGTGCCAGCAGTACACCGGGACAAGGCCGCTACGAGCAGTACTTC. Encoded protein: CASSTPGQGRYEQYF.

There are a few counts of this clonotype. This chain connects TRBV6-1 to TRBJ1-2, with TRBD1 identical over 7 bases. The CDR3 sequence is 13 residues long. Looked up from germline, CDR1 is MNHNS and CDR2 is SASEGT. Trimming cost V 6 bases and J 5 bases; bases outside gene matches: 6. CDR3 sequence reads: CASSKTGPYGYTF. DNA for the CDR3: TGTGCCAGCAGCAAGACAGGGCCTTATGGCTACACCTTC.

This clonotype was recorded at least ten times. The chain is built from TRBV29-1 and TRBJ2-7; no firm D call. This CDR3 spans 12 amino acids. The V gene lost 4 bases and the J gene lost 1 base, with 8 bases spanning the gap. Per germline, CDR1 SQVTM and CDR2 ANQGSEA. CDR3 residues: CSVVSGSYEQYF. The CDR3, as DNA: TGCAGCGTTGTATCTGGGTCCTACGAGCAGTACTTC.

The rearrangement uses TRBV11-2 and TRBJ2-1; D gene unclear. Per germline, CDR1 SGHAT and CDR2 FQNNGV. The CDR3 length is 15 residues. Deletions cut 5 bases from V and 4 bases from J, with 15 bases between. The CDR3, as DNA: TGTGCCAGCAGCCCCAACCCTTCCCGTTACAATGAGCAGTTCTTC. Translation: CASSPNPSRYNEQFF.

In this sample, this clonotype turned up many times. The chain has TRBV29-1 and TRBJ2-1; 9 positions agree with TRBD1. Germline V lookup: CDR1 SQVTM, CDR2 ANQGSEA. Losses at the gene ends were 7 bases for V and 7 bases for J; bases not matched to a gene: 5. The CDR3 consists of 12 residues. CDR3 amino acids: CSADRGRNEQFF. The CDR3, as DNA: TGCAGCGCGGACAGGGGCCGGAATGAGCAGTTCTTC.

A few counts support this clonotype. The gene calls are TRBV29-1 and TRBJ2-1; 8 nucleotides agree with TRBD2. V was clipped by 0 bases and J by 7 bases; unmatched bases: 11. The CDR3 has 16 amino acids. Germline assignment: CDR1 SQVTM and CDR2 ANQGSEA. CDR3 nucleotide sequence: TGCAGCGTTGAAGATCCCGCTAGCGGGCGCCCGAATGAGCAGTTCTTC. This encodes CSVEDPASGRPNEQFF.